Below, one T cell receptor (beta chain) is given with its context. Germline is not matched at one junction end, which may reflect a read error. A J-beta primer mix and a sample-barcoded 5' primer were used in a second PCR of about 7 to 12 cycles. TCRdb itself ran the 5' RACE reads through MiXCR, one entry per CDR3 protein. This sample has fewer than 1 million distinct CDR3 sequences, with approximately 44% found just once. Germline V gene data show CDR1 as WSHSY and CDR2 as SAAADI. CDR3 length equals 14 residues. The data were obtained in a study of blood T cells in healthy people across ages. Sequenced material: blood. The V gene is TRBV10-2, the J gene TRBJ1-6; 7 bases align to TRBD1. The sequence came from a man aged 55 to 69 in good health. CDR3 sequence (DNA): TGCGCCAGCAGTCCTCAGACAGGGTCTTCACCCATCCACTTT. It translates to CASSPQTGSSPIHF.